The clone carrying this T cell receptor beta chain was picked up one time. Antigen: not known. The CDR3 sequence is 16 residues long. Germline V gene lookup returns CDR1 KGHSH and CDR2 LQKENI. J was trimmed by 0 bases and V by 1 base; bases with no gene match: 1. This specimen comes from a study of shared clonotypes between healthy human individuals. Deep-level settings were used for running the assay. TCRdb's table, derived via immunoSEQ multiplex PCR, lists solely in-frame clones and lacks some. The sample lists about 450,000 clones, 79% occurring once. Notes on the study in general: Donor scarcity curtailed the genetic and exposure-history diversity represented herein.

This receptor was taken from a woman in her thirties or forties in good health. Some clones in this sample may be carry-over from other donors' samples. The sequencing input was PBMCs. This chain uses TRBV18 with TRBJ2-7; 12 nucleotides align to TRBD1. The chain's CDR3 is CASSPRGQGASYEQYF. CDR3 DNA: TGTGCCAGCTCACCACGGGGACAGGGGGCCTCCTACGAGCAGTACTTC. The full variable domain, its missing parts supplied by reference TRBV18 and TRBJ2-7, is NAGVMQNPRHLVRRRGQEARLRCSPMKGHSHVYWYRQLPEEGLKFMVYLQKENIIDESGMPKERFSAEFPKEGPSILRIQQVVRGDSAAYFCASSPRGQGASYEQYFGPGTRLTVT.